Below, 21 T cell receptor beta chains from the same sample are listed, as sequenced in a study of blood T cell repertoires in COVID-19. Repertoires were generated with immunoSEQ multiplex PCR, while TCRdb's copy carries only in-frame clones and drops some. The sample comprises about 400,000 clones, under 90% of which are singletons, and 1.7% rests with the top ten. The sequenced sample was PBMCs or T cells enriched from blood (not recorded which). The receptors derive from a woman in her 30s who had recovered from COVID-19.

The chain links TRBV9 to TRBJ1-5, with D tentatively TRBD1 (6 bases). The germline V gene encodes CDR1 SGDLS and CDR2 YYNGEE. The length of the CDR3 is 15 residues. Trimming removed 4 bases from V and 3 bases from J, with 14 bases in between. CDR3 coding DNA: TGTGCCAGCAGCCAAGGGGGAGGGTTCAATCAGCCCCAGCATTTT. Its translation: CASSQGGGFNQPQHF.

This chain uses TRBV5-8 with TRBJ1-5; TRBD1 agrees at 9 bases. CDR1 is SGHTS, CDR2 YDEGEE, per germline. There are 17 residues in the CDR3. V was pared by 5 bases and J by 4 bases, with 13 bases of the junction left unmatched. The CDR3 DNA is TGTGCCAGCAGACCCGGACAGGGGACATCTTGGAATCAGCCCCAGCATTTT. Encoded protein: CASRPGQGTSWNQPQHF.

This rearrangement joins TRBV18 to TRBJ1-5; TRBD1 might be the D (5 bases). Germline V gives CDR1 KGHSH, CDR2 LQKENI. Trimming left V 3 bases short and J 3 bases short, with 12 bases between. The CDR3 runs to 15 residues. CDR3 residues: CASSPVTGPNQPQHF. The CDR3 bases are TGTGCCAGCTCACCGGTTACAGGACCCAATCAGCCCCAGCATTTT.

The rearrangement links TRBV5-1 to TRBJ2-3, with 7 bases fitting TRBD2. This CDR3 is 15 amino acids long. V trimming: 5 bases; J trimming: 1 base; junction bases outside the gene matches: 7. CDR1 is SGHRS, CDR2 YFSETQ, per germline. CDR3 loop: CASSGGRGRTDTQYF. The CDR3 coding sequence is TGCGCCAGCAGTGGCGGGAGAGGTCGCACAGATACGCAGTATTTT.

The V gene is TRBV19, the J gene TRBJ1-2; 7 bases are a match to TRBD1. Trimming took 5 bases from V and 6 from J; bases not matched to a gene: 6. This CDR3 is 13 amino acids long. Germline V CDR1 and CDR2: LNHDA, SQIVND (reference sequence). The chain's CDR3 is CASSLRGGDGYTF. CDR3 bases: TGTGCCAGTAGTCTCCGAGGGGGCGATGGCTACACCTTC. Full variable domain (missing parts from reference TRBV19 and TRBJ1-2): DGGITQSPKYLFRKEGQNVTLSCEQNLNHDAMYWYRQDPGQGLRLIYYSQIVNDFQKGDIAEGYSVSREKKESFPLTVTSAQKNPTAFYLCASSLRGGDGYTFGSGTRLTVV.

The rearrangement links TRBV5-6 to TRBJ2-3; 8 bases line up with TRBD2. V lost 4 bases, J lost 0 bases, and 7 bases stayed unmatched. Germline CDR1 SGHDT, CDR2 YYEEEE. The CDR3 covers 16 residues. CDR3: CASSVLGTRSTDTQYF. Written as DNA, the CDR3 is TGTGCCAGCAGCGTATTGGGGACTAGAAGCACAGATACGCAGTATTTT.

The V and J genes are TRBV27 and TRBJ1-5; D not resolved. The germline V gene encodes CDR1 MNHEY and CDR2 SMNVEV (reference sequence). V lost 3 bases and J 4 bases, leaving 10 bases between the germline ends. The CDR3 totals 14 residues. The CDR3 reads CASSFGGTNQPQHF. In DNA form, the CDR3 reads TGTGCCAGCAGTTTCGGAGGCACTAATCAGCCCCAGCATTTT.

The gene calls are TRBV7-9 and TRBJ1-3, with TRBD1 matching 7 bases. The CDR3 contains 19 residues. J was trimmed by 2 bases and V by 3 bases; bases with no gene match: 16. Germline V gives CDR1 SEHNR, CDR2 FQNEAQ (reference sequence). DNA for the CDR3: TGTGCCAGCAGCTTTAGCTACGGTGGGGACAGACGGACTGGAAACACCATATATTTT. It translates to CASSFSYGGDRRTGNTIYF.

The table lists this clone with a count of one. The genes are TRBV18 and TRBJ2-1; 11 bases line up with TRBD2. The V and J ends lost 4 bases and 3 bases, in that order; junction bases with no gene match: 2. Germline lookup yields CDR1 KGHSH and CDR2 LQKENI. This CDR3 spans 15 amino acids. The CDR3 region is CASSRTSGLYNEQFF. CDR3 sequence (DNA): TGTGCCAGCTCACGGACTAGCGGGCTCTACAATGAGCAGTTCTTC. Using reference TRBV18 and TRBJ2-1 for the parts outside the CDR3, the full variable domain is NAGVMQNPRHLVRRRGQEARLRCSPMKGHSHVYWYRQLPEEGLKFMVYLQKENIIDESGMPKERFSAEFPKEGPSILRIQQVVRGDSAAYFCASSRTSGLYNEQFFGPGTRLTVL.

The CDR3, as DNA: TGTGCCAGCAGTCCTGAGAACCTTAATGAAAAACTGTTTTTT. Protein: CASSPENLNEKLFF. The chain employs TRBV6-5 and TRBJ1-4, with no clear D. CDR3 length equals 14 residues. Trimming removed 5 bases at V and 4 bases at J, with 11 bases between. Per germline, CDR1 MNHEY and CDR2 SVGAGI.

The J gene is TRBJ2-3, the V gene TRBV24-1; unclear D gene. The CDR3 contains 14 residues. Per the germline V gene, CDR1 is KGHDR and CDR2 is SFDVKD. V was pared by 5 bases and J by 0 bases, with 8 bases between. The CDR3 region has the DNA TGTGCCACCAGTGGCGTGGGCAGCACAGATACGCAGTATTTT. This codes for CATSGVGSTDTQYF.

The J gene is TRBJ1-6, the V gene TRBV11-2; TRBD1 matches 8 bases. Trimming took 3 bases from V and 7 from J; bases not matched to a gene: 11. Germline V lookup: CDR1 SGHAT, CDR2 FQNNGV. The CDR3 length is 17 residues. CDR3 DNA: TGTGCCAGCAGCTTTAGAATACAGGGGACAGGCAATTCACCCCTCCACTTT. Amino acids: CASSFRIQGTGNSPLHF.

This chain connects TRBV19 to TRBJ2-3; TRBD2 aligns across 7 bases. Per the germline V gene, CDR1 is LNHDA and CDR2 is SQIVND (reference sequence). The length of the CDR3 is 17 residues. Trimming removed 10 bases from V and 1 base from J; junction bases left unmatched: 17. Written as DNA, the CDR3 is TGTGCCACCTGGGGTATGGGGCAGGGACTACGCACAGATACGCAGTATTTT. It is translated as CATWGMGQGLRTDTQYF.

This CDR3 reads CASSLFGGRKLNDEQFF. CDR3 DNA: TGTGCCAGCAGCTTATTTGGCGGGAGGAAATTAAACGATGAGCAGTTCTTC. The rearrangement uses TRBV7-9 and TRBJ2-1; TRBD2 agrees at 8 bases. Germline V gives CDR1 SEHNR, CDR2 FQNEAQ (reference sequence). Germline trimming cut 2 bases from V and 8 bases from J; bases unmatched to any gene: 14. The CDR3 contains 17 residues.

This clone was observed a single time. The gene calls are TRBV2 and TRBJ2-2, with 9 bases matching TRBD2. The V segment lost 6 bases and the J segment 1 base; nucleotides outside the gene matches: 6. Germline CDR1 is SNHLY and CDR2 is FYNNEI. The CDR3 runs to 16 residues. The CDR3 DNA reads TGTGCCAGCAGCCCATTGACTAGCGGGAACACCGGGGAGCTGTTTTTT. Translation: CASSPLTSGNTGELFF.

J is TRBJ2-7 and V is TRBV6-2 or TRBV6-3, with 7 positions matching TRBD2. With 1 base clipped from V and 5 bases from J, the junction kept 8 bases outside the gene matches. In germline, CDR1 is MNHEY, CDR2 SVGEGT. This CDR3 contains 15 residues. The CDR3 nucleotides read TGTGCCAGCAGTTACTTCGCGGGGGTTCCGGACGAGCAGTACTTC. Its translation: CASSYFAGVPDEQYF.

The gene calls are TRBV2 and TRBJ2-7; D perhaps matches TRBD1 (8 bases). The V and J ends lost 7 bases and 4 bases respectively, with 14 bases between them. The CDR3 contains 13 residues. CDR1 is SNHLY, CDR2 FYNNEI, per germline. CDR3 coding DNA: TGTGCCAGCAAGCTACAGGGGGGGTACGAGCAGTACTTC. This encodes CASKLQGGYEQYF.

V usage is TRBV9 and J usage is TRBJ2-3; 9 bases are shared with TRBD2. Germline V gene sequence: CDR1 SGDLS, CDR2 YYNGEE. The length of the CDR3 is 15 residues. V trimming: 8 bases; J trimming: 1 base; junction bases outside the gene matches: 8. The CDR3 loop is CASTRGLAGTDTQYF. CDR3 DNA sequence: TGTGCCAGTACTAGGGGACTAGCAGGCACAGATACGCAGTATTTT.

This chain connects TRBV19 to TRBJ1-2; D is possibly TRBD1 (6 bases). The CDR3 loop spans 15 amino acids. The germline gives CDR1 LNHDA, CDR2 SQIVND (reference sequence). Trimming shortened V by 2 bases and J by 7 bases, and 17 bases separated the two germline ends. The CDR3 is CASSISTTGRVGYTF. The CDR3 nucleotides are TGTGCCAGTAGTATATCCACGACAGGTAGAGTTGGCTACACCTTC. Complete variable domain (other parts from reference TRBV19 and TRBJ1-2): DGGITQSPKYLFRKEGQNVTLSCEQNLNHDAMYWYRQDPGQGLRLIYYSQIVNDFQKGDIAEGYSVSREKKESFPLTVTSAQKNPTAFYLCASSISTTGRVGYTFGSGTRLTVV.

This clone is a singleton in its sample. The rearrangement joins TRBV5-1 to TRBJ2-7, with TRBD1 matching 8 bases. CDR3 length: 14 amino acids. V lost 4 bases to trimming and J lost 3 bases; unmatched junction nucleotides: 6. The V gene's germline CDR1 is SGHRS and CDR2 YFSETQ. CDR3 amino acids: CASSRTGNGYEQYF. DNA for the CDR3: TGCGCCAGCAGCAGGACAGGGAATGGCTACGAGCAGTACTTC.

A word on this clone: Other DNA sequences of this sample code for an identical CDR3. The V and J genes are TRBV5-1 and TRBJ2-3; tentatively, D is TRBD2 (5 bases). Germline values: CDR1 SGHRS, CDR2 YFSETQ. The germline V and J ends were trimmed by 0 bases and 0 bases, with 11 bases remaining between them. This CDR3 comprises 16 residues. In nucleotides, the CDR3 is TGCGCCAGCAGCTTGGCCCTCGGAGGAAGCACAGATACGCAGTATTTT. Protein: CASSLALGGSTDTQYF.